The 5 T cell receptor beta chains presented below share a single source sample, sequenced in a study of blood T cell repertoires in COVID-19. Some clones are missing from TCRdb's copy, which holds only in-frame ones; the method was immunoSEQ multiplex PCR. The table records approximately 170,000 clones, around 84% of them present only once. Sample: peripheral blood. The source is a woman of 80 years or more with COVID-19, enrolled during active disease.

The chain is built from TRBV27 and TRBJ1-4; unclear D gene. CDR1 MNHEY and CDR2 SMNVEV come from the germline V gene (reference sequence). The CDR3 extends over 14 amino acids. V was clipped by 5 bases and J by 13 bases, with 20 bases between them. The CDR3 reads CASSPQTPGIRLFF. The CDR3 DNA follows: TGTGCCAGCAGTCCACAGACACCGGGAATTCGACTGTTTTTT.

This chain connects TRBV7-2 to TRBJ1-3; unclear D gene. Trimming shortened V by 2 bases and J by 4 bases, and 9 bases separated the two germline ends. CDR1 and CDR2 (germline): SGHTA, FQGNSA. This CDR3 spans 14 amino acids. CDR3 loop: CASSLTWAGNTIYF. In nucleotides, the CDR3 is TGTGCCAGCAGCTTAACGTGGGCCGGAAACACCATATATTTT. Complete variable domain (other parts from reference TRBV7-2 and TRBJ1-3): GAGVSQSPSNKVTEKGKDVELRCDPISGHTALYWYRQSLGQGLEFLIYFQGNSAPDKSGLPSDRFSAERTGGSVSTLTIQRTQQEDSAVYLCASSLTWAGNTIYFGEGSWLTVV.

CDR3 DNA: TGTGCCACCCGTATCACCGGGGAGCTGTTTTTT. Protein product: CATRITGELFF. The V call is TRBV19, the J call TRBJ2-2; D gene unclear. V gave up 10 bases and J gave up 4 bases, with 7 bases separating them. This CDR3 is 11 amino acids long. Germline CDR1 and CDR2: LNHDA and SQIVND (reference sequence).

CDR3 loop: CASSLSGLRGEKLFF. Written as DNA, the CDR3 is TGTGCCAGCAGTTTATCGGGCCTAAGAGGGGAAAAACTGTTTTTT. The chain recombines TRBV28 with TRBJ1-4, with no clear D. Trimming took off 1 base at V and 8 bases at J, with 14 bases between the two ends. CDR1 is MDHEN and CDR2 is SYDVKM in the germline V gene. CDR3 length: 15 residues. The entire variable domain, with the rest obtained from reference TRBV28 and TRBJ1-4, is as follows: DVKVTQSSRYLVKRTGEKVFLECVQDMDHENMFWYRQDPGLGLRLIYFSYDVKMKEKGDIPEGYSVSREKKERFSLILESASTNQTSMYLCASSLSGLRGEKLFFGSGTQLSVL.

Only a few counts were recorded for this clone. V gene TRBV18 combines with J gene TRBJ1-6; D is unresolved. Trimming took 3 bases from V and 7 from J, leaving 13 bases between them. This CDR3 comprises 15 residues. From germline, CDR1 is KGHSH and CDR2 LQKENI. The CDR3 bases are TGTGCCAGCTCACCGTCTAACTCGGGGAATTCACCCCTCCACTTT. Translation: CASSPSNSGNSPLHF.